These 22 T cell receptor beta chains were sequenced from one sample in a study of shared clonotypes between healthy human individuals. Data came from immunoSEQ multiplex PCR; TCRdb stores just in-frame clones and leaves some out. The top ten hold about 24% of the sample, which has approximately 100,000 clones, roughly 70% seen once. Material for sequencing was memory CD8+ T cells sorted from blood. Subset of the sample: CD45RO+ cells pooled with CCR7-negative TemRA cells. All receptors come from a woman aged 30 to 39 in good health.

This clone was detected once. This sequence joins TRBV5-1 and TRBJ1-5; TRBD1 matches at 7 bases. The J segment lost 3 bases and the V segment lost 4 bases, leaving 4 bases of the junction unmatched. The CDR3 has 14 residues. Germline V gene data show CDR1 as SGHRS and CDR2 as YFSETQ. The chain's CDR3 is CASSPDRFNQPQHF. Here the CDR3 DNA reads TGCGCCAGCAGCCCGGACAGGTTCAATCAGCCCCAGCATTTT.

This clone came up many times. The CDR3 protein is CASSSGTASNQPQHF. Here the CDR3 DNA reads TGTGCCAGCAGTTCTGGGACAGCAAGCAATCAGCCCCAGCATTTT. The chain carries TRBV2 and TRBJ1-5, with TRBD1 matching over 7 bases. Unmatched junction bases numbered 5, after V lost 5 bases and J lost 1 base. Germline lookup yields CDR1 SNHLY and CDR2 FYNNEI. The CDR3 loop spans 15 amino acids. The full variable domain, with the rest looked up from reference TRBV2 and TRBJ1-5, is EPEVTQTPSHQVTQMGQEVILRCVPISNHLYFYWYRQILGQKVEFLVSFYNNEISEKSEIFDDQFSVERPDGSNFTLKIRSTKLEDSAMYFCASSSGTASNQPQHFGDGTRLSIL.

The J gene is TRBJ2-1, the V gene TRBV6-7; 7 bases align to TRBD2. TRBV6-7 is sorted into the ORF group, with uncertain function. CDR3 length: 16 amino acids. V lost 2 bases and J lost 0; bases outside the gene matches: 4. The chain's CDR3 is CASSYATSDSYNEQFF. DNA for the CDR3: TGTGCCAGCAGTTACGCAACTAGCGACTCCTACAATGAGCAGTTCTTC.

This clone was seen many times. The genes are TRBV5-4 and TRBJ1-2; D unresolved. The V gene lost 1 base and the J gene lost 2 bases, with 12 bases spanning the gap. CDR1 and CDR2 (germline): SGHNT, YYREEE (reference sequence). The CDR3 consists of 15 residues. As DNA, the CDR3 is TGTGCCAGCAGCTTGCTTTCTGACCTGAACTATGGCTACACCTTC. The encoded protein is CASSLLSDLNYGYTF.

J is TRBJ2-1 and V is TRBV2; TRBD2 matches at 14 bases. The germline V gene encodes CDR1 SNHLY and CDR2 FYNNEI. V lost 6 bases to trimming and J lost 2 bases; unmatched junction nucleotides: 6. The CDR3 loop spans 17 amino acids. CDR3 DNA sequence: TGTGCCAGCAGGAGGACTAGCGGGAGGCGACCCTACAATGAGCAGTTCTTC. Its protein product is CASRRTSGRRPYNEQFF. Filled out from reference TRBV2 and TRBJ2-1, the complete variable domain reads EPEVTQTPSHQVTQMGQEVILRCVPISNHLYFYWYRQILGQKVEFLVSFYNNEISEKSEIFDDQFSVERPDGSNFTLKIRSTKLEDSAMYFCASRRTSGRRPYNEQFFGPGTRLTVL.

This sequence joins TRBV5-3 and TRBJ1-1, with no clear D. TRBV5-3 qualifies as an ORF whose function is uncertain. CDR3 size: 16 residues. The V end was cut by 8 bases, the J end by 4 bases, with 24 bases between. CDR3 nucleotides: TGTGCCAGGATGTTACTCAAACCCGACATGGGCACTGAAGCTTTCTTT. Its translation: CARMLLKPDMGTEAFF.

The rearrangement uses TRBV7-8 and TRBJ2-7; D remains unclear. Trimming pared 2 bases from V and 2 bases from J, leaving 10 bases between. Germline CDR1 reads SGHVS; CDR2 reads FQNEAQ. This CDR3 has 14 residues. CDR3 nucleotides: TGTGCCAGCAGCTTATTCTACGGGCCCTACGAGCAGTACTTC. It translates to CASSLFYGPYEQYF.

This clone was found many times. The chain joins TRBV19 to TRBJ2-3; the match to TRBD2 covers 10 bases. Trimming cost V 5 bases and J 1 base; bases outside gene matches: 6. The CDR3 is 16 residues long. Germline V gene data show CDR1 as LNHDA and CDR2 as SQIVND (reference sequence). Here the CDR3 DNA reads TGTGCCAGTAGTTCTCTAGCGGGAGAAGGCACAGATACGCAGTATTTT. As protein: CASSSLAGEGTDTQYF.

This clone was detected only a few times. This chain joins TRBV15 and TRBJ2-6, with D unresolved. Trimming removed 0 bases at V and 0 bases at J, with 3 bases between. Germline V gene data show CDR1 as LNHNV and CDR2 as YYDKDF (reference sequence). CDR3 length: 15 amino acids. CDR3 region: CATSRESSGANVLTF. In DNA, the CDR3 is TGTGCCACCAGCAGAGAAAGCTCTGGGGCCAACGTCCTGACTTTC.

The gene calls are TRBV28 and TRBJ2-3; 9 positions match TRBD2. The junction had 4 bases not matched to a gene; V was cut back by 6 bases and J by 3 bases. CDR3 size: 14 residues. In germline, CDR1 is MDHEN, CDR2 SYDVKM. This CDR3 is CASRASGVTDTQYF. The CDR3 bases are TGTGCCAGCAGGGCTAGCGGGGTAACAGATACGCAGTATTTT.

The V and J genes are TRBV27 and TRBJ2-7; 10 nucleotides align to TRBD2. Trimming removed 2 bases from V and 4 bases from J; junction bases left unmatched: 5. Germline-derived CDR1 and CDR2 are MNHEY and SMNVEV (reference sequence). The CDR3 length is 15 residues. CDR3 sequence (DNA): TGTGCCAGCAGTTTAAGCGGGAGGGCCGAGTACGAGCAGTACTTC. Translating it yields CASSLSGRAEYEQYF.

V usage is TRBV9 and J usage is TRBJ2-3; D ambiguous. Deletions cut 3 bases from V and 3 bases from J, with 5 bases between. The CDR3 runs 12 residues. Germline lookup yields CDR1 SGDLS and CDR2 YYNGEE. DNA for the CDR3: TGTGCCAGCAGCGAAGGAACAGATACGCAGTATTTT. It specifies CASSEGTDTQYF.

This clone was recorded a few times. This rearrangement joins TRBV6-4 to TRBJ2-2; 12 bases line up with TRBD2. Per the germline V gene, CDR1 is MRHNA and CDR2 is SNTAGT. CDR3 length equals 17 residues. V lost 4 bases and J lost 0; bases outside the gene matches: 3. CDR3 loop: CASSVTSGSSNTGELFF. For the CDR3, the DNA is TGTGCCAGCAGTGTGACTAGCGGGAGTTCGAACACCGGGGAGCTGTTTTTT.

The chain couples TRBV11-2 to TRBJ2-2, with D possibly TRBD1 on 6 matching bases. V was clipped by 3 bases and J by 8 bases, with 13 bases between them. This CDR3 region has 14 residues. Germline CDR1 and CDR2: SGHAT and FQNNGV. CDR3 loop: CASSFATRGGELFF. In nucleotides, the CDR3 is TGTGCCAGCAGCTTCGCCACAAGGGGGGGGGAGCTGTTTTTT. Combining the CDR3 with reference TRBV11-2 and TRBJ2-2 gives the whole variable domain EAGVAQSPRYKIIEKRQSVAFWCNPISGHATLYWYQQILGQGPKLLIQFQNNGVVDDSQLPKDRFSAERLKGVDSTLKIQPAKLEDSAVYLCASSFATRGGELFFGEGSRLTVL.

The chain uses TRBV19 and TRBJ1-3; 7 positions match TRBD1. J gave up 0 bases and V 7 bases, and 3 bases lay outside the gene matches. Germline lookup yields CDR1 LNHDA and CDR2 SQIVND (reference sequence). This CDR3 comprises 14 residues. CDR3: CASMGTDSGNTIYF. The CDR3 DNA sequence: TGTGCCAGTATGGGGACAGACTCTGGAAACACCATATATTTT. The whole variable domain, remainder taken from reference TRBV19 and TRBJ1-3, is DGGITQSPKYLFRKEGQNVTLSCEQNLNHDAMYWYRQDPGQGLRLIYYSQIVNDFQKGDIAEGYSVSREKKESFPLTVTSAQKNPTAFYLCASMGTDSGNTIYFGEGSWLTVV.

The J gene is TRBJ1-2, the V gene TRBV25-1; D is possibly TRBD1 (5 bases). With 6 bases removed from V and 8 bases from J, the gap between germline ends came to 13 bases. The germline V gene encodes CDR1 MGHDK and CDR2 SYGVNS. The CDR3 runs 12 residues. CDR3 amino acids: CASRRDEGGYTF. The CDR3 nucleotides are TGTGCCAGCAGAAGGGACGAAGGAGGCTACACCTTC.

The chain carries TRBV6-6 and TRBJ1-1; 7 bases agree with TRBD1. CDR1 is MNHNY and CDR2 is SVGAGI in the germline V gene (reference sequence). Trimming at V came to 8 bases and at J to 4 bases, leaving 16 bases not matched to a gene. This CDR3 comprises 16 residues. Here the CDR3 reads CASFKRAGTEGTEAFF. CDR3 nucleotides: TGTGCCAGCTTTAAGCGAGCCGGGACAGAGGGCACTGAAGCTTTCTTT.

This clone was detected a few times. The chain joins TRBV7-9 to TRBJ2-1; no clear D gene. Trimming shortened V by 11 bases and J by 8 bases, and 7 bases separated the two germline ends. The CDR3 has 9 residues. Germline V gives CDR1 SEHNR, CDR2 FQNEAQ (reference sequence). The CDR3 sequence is CAPRHEQFF. The CDR3 coding sequence is TGTGCCCCTCGCCATGAGCAGTTCTTC. Looking up the rest from reference TRBV7-9 and TRBJ2-1 gives the full variable domain: DTGVSQNPRHKITKRGQNVTFRCDPISEHNRLYWYRQTLGQGPEFLTYFQNEAQLEKSRLLSDRFSAERPKGSFSTLEIQRTEQGDSAMYLCAPRHEQFFGPGTRLTVL.

V is TRBV18 and J is TRBJ2-5; 14 nucleotides match TRBD2. Germline V gives CDR1 KGHSH, CDR2 LQKENI. CDR3 size: 19 residues. V dropped 1 base and J dropped 3; count of bases not matched to a gene: 10. The CDR3 DNA reads TGTGCCAGCTCACCACTAAAGGGACTAGCGGGAGAGAAAGAAGAGACCCAGTACTTC. Its protein product is CASSPLKGLAGEKEETQYF. The whole variable domain, filled in from reference TRBV18 and TRBJ2-5, reads NAGVMQNPRHLVRRRGQEARLRCSPMKGHSHVYWYRQLPEEGLKFMVYLQKENIIDESGMPKERFSAEFPKEGPSILRIQQVVRGDSAAYFCASSPLKGLAGEKEETQYFGPGTRLLVL.

The CDR3 region is CASSLEAMATSLTDTQYF. The CDR3 coding sequence is TGTGCCAGCAGCTTGGAGGCAATGGCTACTAGCCTGACAGATACGCAGTATTTT. V and J are TRBV5-6 and TRBJ2-3, with a tentative D call TRBD2 (6 bases). V dropped 0 bases and J dropped 3 bases, with 20 bases sitting between them. The CDR3 consists of 18 residues. Germline V gene sequence: CDR1 SGHDT, CDR2 YYEEEE.

This chain links TRBV11-1 with TRBJ2-3; TRBD2 is a possible D gene (6 bases). The CDR3 spans 13 residues. V was clipped by 4 bases and J by 4 bases, with 9 bases between them. The germline gives CDR1 SGHAT, CDR2 FQDESV (reference sequence). The CDR3 loop is CASSSGLPDTQYF. The CDR3 nucleotides are TGTGCCAGCAGCTCCGGACTACCAGATACGCAGTATTTT.

In this sample, this clone turned up a few times. The chain employs TRBV19 and TRBJ2-3, with 7 bases identical to TRBD2. With 3 bases clipped from V and 2 bases from J, the junction kept 14 bases outside the gene matches. The CDR3 has 18 amino acids. Per the germline V gene, CDR1 is LNHDA and CDR2 is SQIVND (reference sequence). CDR3 sequence (DNA): TGTGCCAGTAGTATCCTCACCCCCTCAGCGGGAAACACAGATACGCAGTATTTT. Residues: CASSILTPSAGNTDTQYF.